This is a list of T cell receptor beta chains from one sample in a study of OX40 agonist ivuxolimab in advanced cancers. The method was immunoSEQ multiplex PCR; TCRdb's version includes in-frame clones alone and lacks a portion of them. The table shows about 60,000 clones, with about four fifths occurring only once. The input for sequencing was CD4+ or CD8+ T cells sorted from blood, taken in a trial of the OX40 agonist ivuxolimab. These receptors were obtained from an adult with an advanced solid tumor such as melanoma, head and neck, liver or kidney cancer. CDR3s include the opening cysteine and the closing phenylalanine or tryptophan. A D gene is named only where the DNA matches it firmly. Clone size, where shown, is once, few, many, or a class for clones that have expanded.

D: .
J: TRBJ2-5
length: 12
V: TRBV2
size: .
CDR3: CASRDEKETQYF
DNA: TGTGCCAGCAGGGACGAGAAAGAGACCCAGTACTTC

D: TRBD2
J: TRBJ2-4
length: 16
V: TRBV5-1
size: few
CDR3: CASSKAAGSSGNIQYF
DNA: TGCGCCAGCAGCAAGGCAGCAGGGTCTAGCGGGAACATTCAGTACTTC

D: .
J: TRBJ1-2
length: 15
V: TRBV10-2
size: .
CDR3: CASSGEEEANYGYTF
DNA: TGCGCCAGCAGTGGAGAGGAGGAGGCGAACTATGGCTACACCTTC

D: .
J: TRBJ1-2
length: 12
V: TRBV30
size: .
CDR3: CAWSVQSTGYTF
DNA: TGTGCCTGGAGTGTACAAAGTACCGGCTACACCTTC

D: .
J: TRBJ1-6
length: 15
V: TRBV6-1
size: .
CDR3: CASSEERGAYSPLHF
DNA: TGTGCCAGCAGTGAAGAGCGGGGGGCGTATTCACCCCTCCACTTT

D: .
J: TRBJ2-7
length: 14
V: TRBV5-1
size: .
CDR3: CASTPRAGSYEQYF
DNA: TGCGCCAGCACCCCCCGCGCGGGGTCCTACGAGCAGTACTTC

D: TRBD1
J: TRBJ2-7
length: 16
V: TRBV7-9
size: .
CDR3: CASSWSGTGVSYEQYF
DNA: TGTGCCAGCAGCTGGTCCGGGACAGGGGTTTCCTACGAGCAGTACTTC

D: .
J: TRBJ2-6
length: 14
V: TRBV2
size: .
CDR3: CASSGVAGANVLTF
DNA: TGTGCCAGCAGTGGCGTCGCAGGGGCCAACGTCCTGACTTTC

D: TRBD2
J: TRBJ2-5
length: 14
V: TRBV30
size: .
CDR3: CAWSPGLAVETQYF
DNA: TGTGCCTGGAGTCCGGGACTAGCGGTGGAGACCCAGTACTTC

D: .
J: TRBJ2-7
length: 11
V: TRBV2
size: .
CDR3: CASSEVYEQYF
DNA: TGTGCCAGCAGTGAAGTCTACGAGCAGTACTTC

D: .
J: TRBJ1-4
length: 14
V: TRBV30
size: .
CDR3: CAWSSRALNEKLFF
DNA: TGTGCCTGGAGTTCCCGGGCCCTTAATGAAAAACTGTTTTTT

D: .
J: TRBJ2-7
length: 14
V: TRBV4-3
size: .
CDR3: CASSRRLGSYEQYF
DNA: TGCGCCAGCAGCCGCCGCCTTGGCAGCTACGAGCAGTACTTC

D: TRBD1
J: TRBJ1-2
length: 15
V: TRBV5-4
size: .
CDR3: CASSLPDRGGYGYTF
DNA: TGTGCCAGCAGCTTGCCAGACAGGGGAGGGTATGGCTACACCTTC

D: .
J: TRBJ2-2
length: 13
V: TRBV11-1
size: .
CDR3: CASSPINTGELFF
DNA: TGTGCCAGCAGTCCCATTAACACCGGGGAGCTGTTTTTT

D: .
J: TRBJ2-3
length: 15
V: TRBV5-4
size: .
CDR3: CASSWGWASTDTQYF
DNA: TGTGCCAGCAGCTGGGGTTGGGCTAGCACAGATACGCAGTATTTT

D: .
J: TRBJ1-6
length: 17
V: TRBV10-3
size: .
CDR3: CAISESNYGPVNSPLHF
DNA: TGTGCCATCAGTGAGTCTAATTACGGGCCCGTAAATTCACCCCTCCACTTT

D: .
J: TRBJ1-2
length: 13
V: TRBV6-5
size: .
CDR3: CASSPADPYGYTF
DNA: TGTGCCAGCAGTCCCGCAGACCCTTATGGCTACACCTTC

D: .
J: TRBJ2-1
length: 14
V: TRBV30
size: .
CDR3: CAWSARTIGNEQFF
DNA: TGTGCCTGGAGTGCCCGGACTATTGGGAATGAGCAGTTCTTC

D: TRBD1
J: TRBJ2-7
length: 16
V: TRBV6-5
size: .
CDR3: CASSYRGRTGHYEQYF
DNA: TGTGCCAGCAGTTACAGGGGTCGGACAGGCCACTACGAGCAGTACTTC

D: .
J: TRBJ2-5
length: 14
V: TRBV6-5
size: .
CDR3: CASRDSDWWETQYF
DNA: TGTGCCAGCAGGGACTCAGATTGGTGGGAGACCCAGTACTTC

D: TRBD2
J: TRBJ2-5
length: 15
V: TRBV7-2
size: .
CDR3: CASSLTSGGGETQYF
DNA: TGTGCCAGCAGCTTGACTAGCGGGGGGGGAGAGACCCAGTACTTC

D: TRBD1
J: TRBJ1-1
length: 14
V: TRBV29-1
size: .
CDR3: CSVYTTGGSTEAFF
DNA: TGCAGCGTTTATACTACAGGGGGGAGCACTGAAGCTTTCTTT

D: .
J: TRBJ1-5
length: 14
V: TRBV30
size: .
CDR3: CAWSVSEVNQPQHF
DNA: TGTGCCTGGAGTGTATCAGAGGTCAATCAGCCCCAGCATTTT

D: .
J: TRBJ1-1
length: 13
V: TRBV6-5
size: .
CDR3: CASKLLPNTEAFF
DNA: TGTGCCAGCAAACTATTGCCGAACACTGAAGCTTTCTTT

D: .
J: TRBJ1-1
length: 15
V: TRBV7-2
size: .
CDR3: CASSPNRVTNTEAFF
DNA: TGTGCCAGCAGCCCTAACCGGGTCACCAACACTGAAGCTTTCTTT

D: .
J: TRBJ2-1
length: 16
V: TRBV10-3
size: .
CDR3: CAISERQSTSYNEQFF
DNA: TGTGCCATCAGTGAGAGACAGTCAACCTCCTACAATGAGCAGTTCTTC

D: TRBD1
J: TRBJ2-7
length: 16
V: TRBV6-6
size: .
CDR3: CASSYSSGQGNYEQYF
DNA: TGTGCCAGCAGTTACTCCTCGGGACAGGGGAACTACGAGCAGTACTTC

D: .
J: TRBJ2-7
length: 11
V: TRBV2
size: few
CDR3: CASSTALGQYF
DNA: TGTGCCAGCAGTACCGCTTTGGGACAGTACTTC

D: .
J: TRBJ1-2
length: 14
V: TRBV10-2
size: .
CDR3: CASTPEWGFYGYTF
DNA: TGCGCCAGCACCCCTGAATGGGGATTCTATGGCTACACCTTC

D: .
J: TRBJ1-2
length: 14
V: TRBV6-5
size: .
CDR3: CASTPRTGLGGYTF
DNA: TGTGCCAGCACCCCTAGGACGGGTCTCGGTGGCTACACCTTC

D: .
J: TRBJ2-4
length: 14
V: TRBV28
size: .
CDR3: CASSLNGDWAIQYF
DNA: TGTGCCAGCAGTTTGAATGGGGACTGGGCCATTCAGTACTTC

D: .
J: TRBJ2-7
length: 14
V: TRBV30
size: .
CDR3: CAWSESRFTYEQYF
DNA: TGTGCCTGGAGCGAGTCCAGGTTCACCTACGAGCAGTACTTC

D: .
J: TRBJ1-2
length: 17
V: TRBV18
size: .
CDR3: CASSPRTEPSSRYGYTF
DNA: TGTGCCAGCTCACCGCGGACGGAACCCAGCTCTCGGTATGGCTACACCTTC

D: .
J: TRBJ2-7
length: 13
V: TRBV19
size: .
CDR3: CASRDLKTHEQYF
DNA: TGTGCCAGCCGGGACTTAAAAACCCACGAGCAGTACTTC

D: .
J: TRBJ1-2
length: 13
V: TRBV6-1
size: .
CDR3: CASSAVWSYGYTF
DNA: TGTGCCAGCAGTGCGGTTTGGAGTTATGGCTACACCTTC

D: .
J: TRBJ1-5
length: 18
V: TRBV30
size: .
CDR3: CAWSGGQGRSLSNQPQHF
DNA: TGTGCCTGGAGTGGGGGGCAGGGAAGAAGTTTGAGCAATCAGCCCCAGCATTTT

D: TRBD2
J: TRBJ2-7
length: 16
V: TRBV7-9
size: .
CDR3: CASSLGDIVGLDEQYF
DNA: TGTGCCAGCAGCTTAGGTGATATCGTGGGACTAGATGAGCAGTACTTC

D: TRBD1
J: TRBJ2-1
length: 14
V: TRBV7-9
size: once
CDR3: CASSSDRGYNEQFF
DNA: TGTGCCAGCAGCTCGGACAGGGGCTACAATGAGCAGTTCTTC

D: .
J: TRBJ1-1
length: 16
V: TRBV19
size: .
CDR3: CASSPRGGRGVTEAFF
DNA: TGTGCCAGTAGTCCCCGAGGAGGCCGTGGTGTCACTGAAGCTTTCTTT

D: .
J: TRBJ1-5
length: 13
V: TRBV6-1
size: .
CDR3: CASSLEADQPQHF
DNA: TGTGCCAGCAGTCTCGAGGCAGATCAGCCCCAGCATTTT

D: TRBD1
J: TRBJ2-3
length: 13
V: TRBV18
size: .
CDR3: CASSPGQGDTQYF
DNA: TGTGCCAGCTCACCCGGACAGGGAGATACGCAGTATTTT

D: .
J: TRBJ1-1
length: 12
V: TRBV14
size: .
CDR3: CASSRQYTEAFF
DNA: TGTGCCAGCAGCAGACAGTACACTGAAGCTTTCTTT

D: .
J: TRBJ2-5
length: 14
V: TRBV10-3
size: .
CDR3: CAISAGAGKETQYF
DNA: TGTGCCATCAGTGCTGGGGCTGGAAAAGAGACCCAGTACTTC

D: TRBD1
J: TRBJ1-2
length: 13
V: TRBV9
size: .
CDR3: CASSRGQEYGYTF
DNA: TGTGCCAGCAGCAGGGGACAGGAGTATGGCTACACCTTC

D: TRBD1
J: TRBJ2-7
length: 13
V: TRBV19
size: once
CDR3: CASRGTGTYEQYF
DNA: TGTGCCAGTAGGGGGACAGGAACCTACGAGCAGTACTTC

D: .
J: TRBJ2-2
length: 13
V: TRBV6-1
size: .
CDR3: CASSYPNTGELFF
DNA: TGTGCCAGCAGTTATCCGAACACCGGGGAGCTGTTTTTT

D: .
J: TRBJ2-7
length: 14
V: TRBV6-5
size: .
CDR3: CASSRDVVSYEQYF
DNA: TGTGCCAGCAGCCGGGACGTGGTGTCCTACGAGCAGTACTTC

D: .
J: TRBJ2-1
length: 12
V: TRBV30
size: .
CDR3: CAWGPTYNEQFF
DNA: TGTGCCTGGGGACCGACCTACAATGAGCAGTTCTTC

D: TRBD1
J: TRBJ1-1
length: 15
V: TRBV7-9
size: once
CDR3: CASSLVTGVNTEAFF
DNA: TGTGCCAGCAGCTTAGTTACAGGGGTGAACACTGAAGCTTTCTTT

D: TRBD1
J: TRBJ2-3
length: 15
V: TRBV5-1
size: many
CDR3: CASSLGGTGSDTQYF
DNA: TGCGCCAGCAGCTTGGGAGGGACAGGGTCGGATACGCAGTATTTT

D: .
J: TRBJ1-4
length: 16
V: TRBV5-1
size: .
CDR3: CASRDAATGRTEKLFF
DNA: TGCGCCAGCAGGGACGCTGCGACGGGAAGAACCGAAAAACTGTTTTTT

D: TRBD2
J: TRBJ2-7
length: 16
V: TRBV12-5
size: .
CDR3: CASGFRGGTSVYEQYF
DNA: TGTGCTAGTGGTTTTAGAGGGGGGACTAGCGTCTACGAGCAGTACTTC

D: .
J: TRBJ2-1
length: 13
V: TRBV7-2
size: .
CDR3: CASSLGQGLEQFF
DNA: TGTGCCAGCAGCTTAGGGCAAGGATTGGAGCAGTTCTTC

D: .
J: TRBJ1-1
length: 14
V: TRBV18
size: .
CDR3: CASSPPGPNTEAFF
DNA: TGTGCCAGCTCACCCCCAGGGCCCAACACTGAAGCTTTCTTT

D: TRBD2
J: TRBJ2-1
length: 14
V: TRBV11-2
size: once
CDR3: CASSSGLAEKEQFF
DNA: TGTGCCAGCAGCTCGGGACTAGCGGAAAAAGAGCAGTTCTTC

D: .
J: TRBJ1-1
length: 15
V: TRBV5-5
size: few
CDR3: CASSPGGVRGLQAFF
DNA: TGTGCCAGCAGCCCCGGGGGCGTACGTGGGCTGCAAGCTTTCTTT

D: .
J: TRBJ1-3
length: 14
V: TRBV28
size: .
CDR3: CASSSTGPGNTIYF
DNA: TGTGCCAGCAGTTCAACAGGGCCTGGAAACACCATATATTTT

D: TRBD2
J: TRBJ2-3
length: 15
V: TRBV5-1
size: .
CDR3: CASSGTSGTPQAQYF
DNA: TGCGCCAGCAGCGGGACTAGCGGGACCCCGCAAGCGCAGTATTTT